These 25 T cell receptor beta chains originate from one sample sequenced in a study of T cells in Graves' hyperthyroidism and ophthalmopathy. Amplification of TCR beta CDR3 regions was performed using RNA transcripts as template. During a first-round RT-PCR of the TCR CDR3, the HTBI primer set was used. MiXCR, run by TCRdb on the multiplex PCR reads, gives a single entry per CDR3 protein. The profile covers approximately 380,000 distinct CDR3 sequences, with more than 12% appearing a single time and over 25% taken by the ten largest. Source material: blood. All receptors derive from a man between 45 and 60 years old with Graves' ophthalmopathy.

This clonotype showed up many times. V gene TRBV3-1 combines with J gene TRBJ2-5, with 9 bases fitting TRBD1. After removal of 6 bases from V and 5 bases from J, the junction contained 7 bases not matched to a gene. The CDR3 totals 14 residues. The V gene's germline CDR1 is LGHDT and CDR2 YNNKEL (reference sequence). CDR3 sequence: CASSPGTGPETQYF. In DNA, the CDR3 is TGTGCCAGCAGTCCCGGGACAGGGCCCGAGACCCAGTACTTC.

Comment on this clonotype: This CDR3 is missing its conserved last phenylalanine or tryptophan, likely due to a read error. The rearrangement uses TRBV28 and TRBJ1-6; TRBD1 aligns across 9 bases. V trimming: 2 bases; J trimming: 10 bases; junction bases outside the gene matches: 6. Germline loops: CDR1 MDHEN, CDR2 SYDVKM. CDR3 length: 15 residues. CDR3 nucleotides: TGTGCCAGCAGTTTACCGGGACAGGGATGGTCACCCCTCCACTCT. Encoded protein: CASSLPGQGWSPLHS.

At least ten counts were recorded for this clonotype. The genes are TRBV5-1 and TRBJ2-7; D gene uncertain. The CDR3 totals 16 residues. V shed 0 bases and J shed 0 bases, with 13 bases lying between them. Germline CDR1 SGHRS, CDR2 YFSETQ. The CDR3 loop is CASSLGLGPSSYEQYF. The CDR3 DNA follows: TGCGCCAGCAGCTTGGGTCTCGGCCCGAGCTCCTACGAGCAGTACTTC.

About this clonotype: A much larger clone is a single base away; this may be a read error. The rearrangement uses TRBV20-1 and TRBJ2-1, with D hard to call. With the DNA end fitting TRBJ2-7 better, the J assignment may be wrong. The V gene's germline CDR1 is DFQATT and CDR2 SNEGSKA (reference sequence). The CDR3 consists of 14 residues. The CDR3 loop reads CSARSTSEINEQYF. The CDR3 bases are TGCAGTGCTAGGAGTACTTCCGAGATAAATGAGCAGTACTTC.

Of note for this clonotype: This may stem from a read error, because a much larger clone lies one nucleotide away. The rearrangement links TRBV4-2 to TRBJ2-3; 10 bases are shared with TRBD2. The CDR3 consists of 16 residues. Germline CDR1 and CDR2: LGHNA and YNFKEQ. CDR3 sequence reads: CASSQLQAGGSDMQYF. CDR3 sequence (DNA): TGTGCCAGCAGCCAATTGCAAGCGGGAGGGTCAGATATGCAGTATTTT.

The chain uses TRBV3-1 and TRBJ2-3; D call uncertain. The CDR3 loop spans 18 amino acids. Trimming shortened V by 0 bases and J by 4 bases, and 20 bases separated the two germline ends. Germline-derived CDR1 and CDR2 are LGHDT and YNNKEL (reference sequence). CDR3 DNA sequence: TGTGCCAGCAGCCAAGACCCCCCGGTAATAACCGAGGCAGATACGCAGTATTTT. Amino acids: CASSQDPPVITEADTQYF.

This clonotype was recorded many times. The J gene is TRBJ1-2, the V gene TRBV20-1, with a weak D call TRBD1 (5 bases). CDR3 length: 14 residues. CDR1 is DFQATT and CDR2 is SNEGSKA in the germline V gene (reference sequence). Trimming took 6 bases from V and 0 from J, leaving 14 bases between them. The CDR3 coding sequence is TGCAGTGCAAACTACAGGTCCCCTAACTATGGCTACACCTTC. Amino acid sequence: CSANYRSPNYGYTF.

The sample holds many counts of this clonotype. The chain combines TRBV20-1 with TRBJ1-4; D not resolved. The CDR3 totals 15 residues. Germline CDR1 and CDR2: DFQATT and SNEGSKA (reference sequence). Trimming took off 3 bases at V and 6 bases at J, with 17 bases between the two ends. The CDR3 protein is CSARGLEQLYEKLFF. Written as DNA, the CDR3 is TGCAGTGCTAGGGGATTGGAACAGCTTTATGAAAAACTGTTTTTT.

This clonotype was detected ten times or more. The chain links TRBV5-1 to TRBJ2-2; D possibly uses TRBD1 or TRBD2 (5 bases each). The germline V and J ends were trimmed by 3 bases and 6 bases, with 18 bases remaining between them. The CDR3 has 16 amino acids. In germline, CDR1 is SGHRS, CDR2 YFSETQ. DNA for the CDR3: TGCGCCAGCAGCTGGGACGGCCTCGTGAGCGCCGGGGAGCTGTTTTTT. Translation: CASSWDGLVSAGELFF.

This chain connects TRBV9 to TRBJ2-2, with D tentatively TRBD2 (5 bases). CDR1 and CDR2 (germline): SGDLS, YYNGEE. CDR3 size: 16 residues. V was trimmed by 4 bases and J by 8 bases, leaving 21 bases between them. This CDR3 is CASSTPSGIGGGELFF. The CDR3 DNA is TGTGCCAGCAGCACACCCTCGGGGATTGGTGGAGGGGAGCTGTTTTTT. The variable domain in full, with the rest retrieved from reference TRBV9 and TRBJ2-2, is DSGVTQTPKHLITATGQRVTLRCSPRSGDLSVYWYQQSLDQGLQFLIQYYNGEERAKGNILERFSAQQFPDLHSELNLSSLELGDSALYFCASSTPSGIGGGELFFGEGSRLTVL.

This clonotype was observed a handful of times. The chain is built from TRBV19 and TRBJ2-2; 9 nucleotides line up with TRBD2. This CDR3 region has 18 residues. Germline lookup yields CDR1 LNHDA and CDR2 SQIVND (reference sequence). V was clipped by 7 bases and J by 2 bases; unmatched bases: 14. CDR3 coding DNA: TGTGCCAGTACCTCGGGGGTAGGGCTAGCGGGAAACACCGGGGAGCTGTTTTTT. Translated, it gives CASTSGVGLAGNTGELFF.

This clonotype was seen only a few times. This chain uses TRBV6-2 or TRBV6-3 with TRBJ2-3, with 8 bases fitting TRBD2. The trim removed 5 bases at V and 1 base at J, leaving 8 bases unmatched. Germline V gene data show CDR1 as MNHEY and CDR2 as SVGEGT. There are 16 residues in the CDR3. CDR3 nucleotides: TGTGCCAGCAGTGGATGGACTAGCCCTGGCACAGATACGCAGTATTTT. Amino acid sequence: CASSGWTSPGTDTQYF.

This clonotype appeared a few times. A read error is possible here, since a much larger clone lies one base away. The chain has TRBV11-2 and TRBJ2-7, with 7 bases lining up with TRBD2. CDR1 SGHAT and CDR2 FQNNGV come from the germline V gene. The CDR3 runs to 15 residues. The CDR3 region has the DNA TGTGCCAGCAGCGGGGGGGGACTACCCTCCCACGAGCAGTACTTC. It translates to CASSGGGLPSHEQYF. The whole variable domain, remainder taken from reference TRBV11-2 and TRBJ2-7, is EAGVAQSPRYKIIEKRQSVAFWCNPISGHATLYWYQQILGQGPKLLIQFQNNGVVDDSQLPKDRFSAERLKGVDSTLKIQPAKLEDSAVYLCASSGGGLPSHEQYFGPGTRLTVT.

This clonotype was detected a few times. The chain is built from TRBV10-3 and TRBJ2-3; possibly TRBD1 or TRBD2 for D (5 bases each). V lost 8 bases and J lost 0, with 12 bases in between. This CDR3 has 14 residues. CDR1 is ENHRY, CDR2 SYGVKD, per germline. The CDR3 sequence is CAISPGASTDTQYF. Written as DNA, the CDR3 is TGTGCCATCTCCCCCGGGGCTAGCACAGATACGCAGTATTTT.

CDR3 in DNA: TGCGCCAGCAGCCAGGCGTGGGAACGCGGCTACACCTTC. Translated, it gives CASSQAWERGYTF. The chain joins TRBV4-1 to TRBJ1-2; no clear D. This CDR3 region has 13 residues. V shed 3 bases and J shed 8 bases, with 13 bases lying between them. CDR1 is MGHRA and CDR2 is YSYEKL in the germline V gene.

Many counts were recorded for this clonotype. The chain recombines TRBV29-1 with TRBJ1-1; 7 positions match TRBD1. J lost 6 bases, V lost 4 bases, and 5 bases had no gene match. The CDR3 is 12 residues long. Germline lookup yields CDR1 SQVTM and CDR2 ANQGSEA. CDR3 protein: CSVAGGIPEAFF. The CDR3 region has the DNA TGCAGCGTTGCAGGGGGGATCCCTGAAGCTTTCTTT. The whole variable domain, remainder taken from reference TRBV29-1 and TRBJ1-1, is SAVISQKPSRDICQRGTSLTIQCQVDSQVTMMFWYRQQPGQSLTLIATANQGSEATYESGFVIDKFPISRPNLTFSTLTVSNMSPEDSSIYLCSVAGGIPEAFFGQGTRLTVV.

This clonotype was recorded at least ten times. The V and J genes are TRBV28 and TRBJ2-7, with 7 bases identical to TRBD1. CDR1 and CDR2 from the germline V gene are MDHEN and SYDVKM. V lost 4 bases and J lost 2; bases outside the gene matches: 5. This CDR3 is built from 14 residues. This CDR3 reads CASSYRDRPYEQYF. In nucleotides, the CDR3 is TGTGCCAGCAGTTACCGGGACAGACCCTACGAGCAGTACTTC.

CDR3 sequence (DNA): TGTGCCACCAGTGATTCAGGGACGGCGCTGGCCAACGTCCTGACTTTC. Encoded protein: CATSDSGTALANVLTF. This chain joins TRBV24-1 and TRBJ2-6; D is tentatively TRBD1 or TRBD2 (5 bases each). The CDR3 has 16 amino acids. With 2 bases removed from V and 6 bases from J, the gap between germline ends came to 13 bases. Germline V gene data show CDR1 as KGHDR and CDR2 as SFDVKD.

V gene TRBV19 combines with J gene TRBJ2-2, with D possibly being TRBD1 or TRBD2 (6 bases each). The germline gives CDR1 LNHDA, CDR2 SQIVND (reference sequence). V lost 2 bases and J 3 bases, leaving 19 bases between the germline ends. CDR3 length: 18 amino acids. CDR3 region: CASSIYILAGQHTGELFF. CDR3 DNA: TGTGCCAGTAGTATATATATTTTGGCGGGACAACACACCGGGGAGCTGTTTTTT. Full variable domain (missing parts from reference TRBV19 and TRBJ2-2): DGGITQSPKYLFRKEGQNVTLSCEQNLNHDAMYWYRQDPGQGLRLIYYSQIVNDFQKGDIAEGYSVSREKKESFPLTVTSAQKNPTAFYLCASSIYILAGQHTGELFFGEGSRLTVL.

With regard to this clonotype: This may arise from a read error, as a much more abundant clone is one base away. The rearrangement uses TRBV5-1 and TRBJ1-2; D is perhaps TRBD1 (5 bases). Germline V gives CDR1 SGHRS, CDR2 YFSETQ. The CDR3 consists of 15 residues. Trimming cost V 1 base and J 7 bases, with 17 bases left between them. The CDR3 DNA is TGCGCCAGCAGCTTGATGGGGCAGCCTTCGGGTGGCTACACCTTC. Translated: CASSLMGQPSGGYTF.

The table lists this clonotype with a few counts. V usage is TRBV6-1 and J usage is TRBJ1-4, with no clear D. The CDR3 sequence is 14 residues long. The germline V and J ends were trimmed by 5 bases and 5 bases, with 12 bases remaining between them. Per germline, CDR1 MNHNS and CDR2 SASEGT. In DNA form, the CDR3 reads TGTGCCAGCAGTAACCGACAACTGAATGAAAAACTGTTTTTT. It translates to CASSNRQLNEKLFF.

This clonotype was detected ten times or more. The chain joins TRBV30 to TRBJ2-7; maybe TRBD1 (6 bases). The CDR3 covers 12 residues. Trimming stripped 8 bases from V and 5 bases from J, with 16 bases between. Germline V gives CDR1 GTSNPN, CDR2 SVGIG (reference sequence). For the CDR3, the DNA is TGTGCCGGGGGCAGGGATGTTGACGAGCAGTACTTC. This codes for CAGGRDVDEQYF.

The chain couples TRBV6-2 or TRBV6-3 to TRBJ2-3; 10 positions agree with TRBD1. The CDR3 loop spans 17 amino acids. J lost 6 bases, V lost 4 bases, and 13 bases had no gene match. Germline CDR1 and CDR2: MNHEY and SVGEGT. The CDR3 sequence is CASSFRHLGQGTDTQYF. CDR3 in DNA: TGTGCCAGCAGTTTCCGTCATTTGGGACAGGGGACCGATACGCAGTATTTT.

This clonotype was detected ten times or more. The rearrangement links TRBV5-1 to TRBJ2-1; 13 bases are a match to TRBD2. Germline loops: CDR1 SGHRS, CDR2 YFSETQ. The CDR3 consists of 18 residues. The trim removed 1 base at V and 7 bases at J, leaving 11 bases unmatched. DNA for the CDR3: TGCGCCAGCAGCTTGACCCCCCCCGGGACTAGCGGGAAAAATGAGCAGTTCTTC. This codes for CASSLTPPGTSGKNEQFF.

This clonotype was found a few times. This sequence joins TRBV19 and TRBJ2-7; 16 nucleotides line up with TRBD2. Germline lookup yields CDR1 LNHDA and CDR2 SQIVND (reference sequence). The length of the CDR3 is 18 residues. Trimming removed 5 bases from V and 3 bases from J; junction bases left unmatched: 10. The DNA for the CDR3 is TGTGCCAGTAGTCCCCGGGGACTAGCGGGAGGGAGAAACTACGAGCAGTACTTC. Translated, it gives CASSPRGLAGGRNYEQYF.